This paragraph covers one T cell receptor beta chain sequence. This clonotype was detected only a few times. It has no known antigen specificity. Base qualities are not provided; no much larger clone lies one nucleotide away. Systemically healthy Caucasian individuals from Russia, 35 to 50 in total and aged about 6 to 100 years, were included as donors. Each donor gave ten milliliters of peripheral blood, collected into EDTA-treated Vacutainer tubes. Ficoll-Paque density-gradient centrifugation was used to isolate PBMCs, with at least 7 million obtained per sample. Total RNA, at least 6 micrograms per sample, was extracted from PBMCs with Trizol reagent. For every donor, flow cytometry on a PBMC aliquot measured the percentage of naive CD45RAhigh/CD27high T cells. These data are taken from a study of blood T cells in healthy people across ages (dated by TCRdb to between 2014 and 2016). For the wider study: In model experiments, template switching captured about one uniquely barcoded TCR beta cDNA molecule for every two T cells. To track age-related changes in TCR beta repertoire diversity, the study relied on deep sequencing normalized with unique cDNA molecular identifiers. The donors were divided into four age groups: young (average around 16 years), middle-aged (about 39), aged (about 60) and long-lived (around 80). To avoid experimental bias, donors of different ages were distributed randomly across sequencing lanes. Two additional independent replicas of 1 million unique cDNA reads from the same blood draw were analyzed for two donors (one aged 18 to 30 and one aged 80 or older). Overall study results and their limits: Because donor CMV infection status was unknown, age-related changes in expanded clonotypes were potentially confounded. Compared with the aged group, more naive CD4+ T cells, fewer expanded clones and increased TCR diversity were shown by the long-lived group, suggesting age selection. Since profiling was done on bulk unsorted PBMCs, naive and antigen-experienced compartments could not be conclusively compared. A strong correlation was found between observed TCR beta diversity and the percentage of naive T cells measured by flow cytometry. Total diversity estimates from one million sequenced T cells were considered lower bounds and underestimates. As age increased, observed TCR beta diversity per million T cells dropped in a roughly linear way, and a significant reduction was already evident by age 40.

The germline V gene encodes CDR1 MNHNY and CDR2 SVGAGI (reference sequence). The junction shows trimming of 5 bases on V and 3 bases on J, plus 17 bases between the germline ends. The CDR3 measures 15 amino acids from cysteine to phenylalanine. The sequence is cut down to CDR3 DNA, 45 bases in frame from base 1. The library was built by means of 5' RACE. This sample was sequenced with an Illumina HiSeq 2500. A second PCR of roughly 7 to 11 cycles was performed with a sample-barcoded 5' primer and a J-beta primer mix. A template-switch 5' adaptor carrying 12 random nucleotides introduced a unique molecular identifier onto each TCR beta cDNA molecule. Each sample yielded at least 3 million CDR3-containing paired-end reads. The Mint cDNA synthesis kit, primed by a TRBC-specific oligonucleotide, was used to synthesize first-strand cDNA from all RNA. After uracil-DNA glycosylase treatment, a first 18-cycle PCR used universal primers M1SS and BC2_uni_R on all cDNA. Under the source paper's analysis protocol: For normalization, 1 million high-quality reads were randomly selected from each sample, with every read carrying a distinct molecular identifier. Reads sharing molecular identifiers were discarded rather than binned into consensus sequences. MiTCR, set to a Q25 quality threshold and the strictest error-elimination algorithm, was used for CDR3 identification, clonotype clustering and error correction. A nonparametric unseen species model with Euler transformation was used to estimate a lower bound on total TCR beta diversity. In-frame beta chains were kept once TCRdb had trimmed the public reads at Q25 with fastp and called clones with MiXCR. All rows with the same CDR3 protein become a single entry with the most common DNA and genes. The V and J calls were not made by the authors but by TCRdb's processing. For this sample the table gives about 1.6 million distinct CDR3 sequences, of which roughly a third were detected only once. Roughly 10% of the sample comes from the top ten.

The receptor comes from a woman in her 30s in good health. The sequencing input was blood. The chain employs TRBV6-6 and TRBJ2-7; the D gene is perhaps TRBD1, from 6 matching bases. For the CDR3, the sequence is CASSQRQDTNYEQYF. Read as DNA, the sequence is TGTGCCAGCAGTCAGAGACAGGACACCAACTACGAGCAGTACTTC.